Sequencing of this T cell receptor beta chain was carried out in a study of regulatory T cells in long-lasting Graves disease. Study-wide findings and caveats: Sharing of public clonotypes was greater in persistent patients (about 3,000) than in new patients (around 930).

iRepertoire HTBI primers and Arm-PCR of CDR3 regions built TCR beta libraries. TCRdb re-called the multiplex PCR reads with MiXCR, one entry per CDR3 protein. Altogether around 400,000 distinct CDR3 sequences are present, approximately 15% being singletons, with the ten largest covering approximately 8%. The CDR3 runs to 12 residues. Germline loops: CDR1 LNHDA, CDR2 SQIVND (reference sequence). V was trimmed by 4 bases and J by 6 bases, leaving 8 bases between them. The sample holds many counts of this clonotype. Its antigen is not known. The time point was: newly diagnosed GD, antithyroid drugs for less than 3 months. RNA from PBMCs was the source of the TCR library. This sample also appeared in a second study, on T cells in Graves' hyperthyroidism and ophthalmopathy.

The sample was peripheral blood mononuclear cells (PBMCs), taken at new diagnosis, from a patient treated with antithyroid drugs. This TCR was recovered from a woman aged 40 to 55 with Graves disease. The chain carries TRBV19 and TRBJ2-3; unclear D gene. CDR3 in amino acids: CASSTLGDTQYF. The CDR3 region has the DNA TGTGCCAGTAGTACTCTGGGGGATACGCAGTATTTT.